This T cell receptor (beta chain) was documented in a study of tumor-infiltrating lymphocytes in primary liver carcinoma (dated by TCRdb to about 2017). Notes on the research overall: The five patients, three men and two women aged 30 to 69 years, had hepatocellular carcinoma (four) or combined HCC and intrahepatic cholangiocarcinoma (one). High reproducibility was observed for the technical replicate repertoires, with mean shared-clone rates about 0.92 and correlation coefficients above 0.95. To link TCRbeta repertoire diversity to the local molecular phenotype, the roughly 23 tumor region samples were profiled with Agilent mRNA microarrays. Tumors of the five patients were stage T1-T3 N0M0 with maximum diameters of roughly 4.2 to 11 cm. Across five regions of each liver tumor, along with adjacent normal tissue and blood, the study brought together TCRbeta repertoire sequencing, expression microarrays and whole-exome sequencing. A total of roughly 35 specimens from 5 patients underwent TCRbeta repertoire sequencing, comprising some 25 tumor regions, 5 adjacent noncancerous liver tissues and 5 peripheral blood samples. Each sample produced roughly 3.65 to 8 million productive TCRbeta reads, and read depth showed no significant difference between tissue types. Summary of the overall study and its limitations: Because sequencing covered only the TCR beta chain and unpaired alpha chains were not captured, true repertoire diversity is likely underestimated. Only a few patients were included in the study, and the authors note that the findings should be validated in a larger study. Just about 7.5-25% of top clones turned up in all five regions of a tumor, which suggests spatial heterogeneity among tumor-infiltrating T cells. The top 250 clones accounted for a significantly greater share of the repertoire in tumors than in blood (p = 0.039). Bulk unsorted samples precluded comparing CD4+ and CD8+ T cell repertoires. Pairs of tumor regions showed greater repertoire overlap (mean roughly 35%) than tumor-adjacent pairs (roughly 17%) or tumor-blood pairs (approximately 15%), which is consistent with antigen-driven expansion.

Using a constant-region primer and ProtoScript II reverse transcriptase, TCRbeta-specific cDNA was reverse-transcribed from around 500 ng total RNA. Construction of the TCRbeta libraries relied on three nested rounds of multiplex PCR, following a slightly modified ARM-PCR procedure. Each of the first two PCR rounds ran for 9 to 11 cycles using multiplex TRBV1-TRBV30 forward primers together with a Cbeta reverse primer. Sample barcodes and Illumina adapters were added in a final 25-cycle PCR using Deep VentR polymerase. Amplicons of 200-500 bp were gel-purified with a QIAquick gel extraction kit before sequencing. The TCRbeta amplicons were sequenced with 250-bp paired-end reads on an Illumina HiSeq 2500. Turning to the authors' computational methods: Trimmomatic v0.33 was used to quality-trim the reads, and FLASH v1.2.11 was used to merge paired reads so that full CDR3 sequences could be recovered. V, D and J germline segments were assigned to the rearranged TCRbeta sequences using MiGEC v1.2.1b. Clonotype statistics, along with Shannon-Wiener diversity indices, were calculated using VDJtools v1.0.0. Except for diversity analysis, only the 250 most abundant clonotypes of each sample were used in subsequent analyses to reduce sampling bias. TCRdb reanalyzed the raw reads on its own, using fastp at Q25 for trimming and MiXCR for clone calling, and kept in-frame beta chains. Rows with one shared CDR3 protein collapse into an entry with the most common genes and DNA. TCRdb's processing, not the study's, gives the V and J calls here. The sample table holds just under 55,000 distinct CDR3 sequences, of which over 70% were seen once. The ten largest account for around 25% of the sample.

Notes on this clonotype: Its recognized antigen is unknown. Base-call qualities are not available, and no considerably larger clone is one nucleotide away.

CDR1 and CDR2 are drawn from the germline V gene (reference sequence): LNHNV, YYDKDF. Trimming removed 0 bases from V and 4 bases from J, leaving 18 bases between the germline ends. The CDR3 goes from the cysteine to the phenylalanine over 18 residues. Only CDR3 DNA is held: 54 bases, read in frame from base 1. Total RNA and DNA were co-extracted from 20-30 mg of bulk tissue with the AllPrep DNA/RNA mini kit, without cell sorting. Surgical resection was performed in China between 2015 and 2016 on about 5 patients with histopathologically diagnosed primary liver carcinoma. At the time of sampling, the patients were treatment-naive and had chronic HBV infection. Five spatially separated regions were sampled per tumor: superior, inferior, left-lateral and right-lateral poles, plus the tumor centre. More than 75% viable tumor cells were found by histology in every tumor sample. Fresh tumor and adjacent tissue pieces were bisected; one half was stored in RNAlater at -80°C, the other sent for histology.

This sequence uses TRBV15 and TRBJ2-2; possibly the D gene is TRBD1, per 6 matching bases. This receptor was obtained from a man aged 40-50 years with primary liver carcinoma and hepatitis B virus infection. The sample comprised liver tumor tissue from sampling region 2. What the cell subset or site label conveys for this sample: tumor region T2, inferior pole. The nucleotide sequence is given as TGTGCCACCAGCAGAGATTCTGTGACGACAGGAGTCACCGGGGAGCTGTTTTTT. Its translation reads: CATSRDSVTTGVTGELFF.